The 11 T cell receptor beta chains below come from one sample, sequenced in a study of T cell responses to AZD1222 COVID-19 vaccine. Profiled with immunoSEQ multiplex PCR; TCRdb holds only in-frame clones, not every one. The sample lists around 110,000 clones, 85% to 90% seen once, with around 3.1% in the top ten. The sample in question was peripheral blood, obtained on day 0 of AZD1222 vaccination. The receptor set was obtained from an adult in good health.

This sequence joins TRBV18 and TRBJ1-1; the D gene is possibly TRBD1 (5 bases). CDR3 length: 15 residues. The V end was cut by 9 bases, the J end by 3 bases, with 20 bases between. Germline V lookup: CDR1 KGHSH, CDR2 LQKENI. In nucleotides, the CDR3 is TGTGCCAGTGCGCCGGGGGTTTATTATGACACTGAAGCTTTCTTT. Its protein product is CASAPGVYYDTEAFF.

CDR3 amino acids: CASSRGLAGNNEQFF. CDR3 coding DNA: TGTGCCAGCAGCCGGGGACTAGCGGGTAACAATGAGCAGTTCTTC. V and J are TRBV7-2 and TRBJ2-1; 12 bases line up with TRBD2. Per germline, CDR1 SGHTA and CDR2 FQGNSA. V lost 5 bases and J lost 5; bases outside the gene matches: 4. CDR3 length: 15 residues.

The rearrangement links TRBV5-1 to TRBJ1-1; D is unresolved. The CDR3 length is 14 residues. The germline V and J ends were trimmed by 3 bases and 3 bases, with 12 bases remaining between them. CDR1 SGHRS and CDR2 YFSETQ come from the germline V gene. Written as DNA, the CDR3 is TGCGCCAGCAGCTCGGACGGCGGTCACACTGAAGCTTTCTTT. Translation: CASSSDGGHTEAFF.

The gene calls are TRBV4-2 and TRBJ1-4; maybe TRBD1 (5 bases). The V and J ends lost 1 base and 5 bases respectively, with 11 bases between them. The CDR3 length is 15 residues. Germline CDR1 is LGHNA and CDR2 is YNFKEQ. In DNA, the CDR3 is TGTGCCAGCAGCCAAGCCGGGACGGTGAATGAAAAACTGTTTTTT. This sequence encodes CASSQAGTVNEKLFF.

The chain employs TRBV9 and TRBJ2-7; the D is unclear. The CDR3 is 15 residues long. The V end lost 0 bases, the J end lost 6 bases, and 16 bases lay between the germline ends. Germline V lookup: CDR1 SGDLS, CDR2 YYNGEE. The CDR3 DNA sequence: TGTGCCAGCAGCGTAGGTGTCAGCTCGGCGGTCGAGCAGTACTTC. Its translation is CASSVGVSSAVEQYF.

This chain uses TRBV28 with TRBJ2-7; TRBD1 matches 7 bases. The CDR3 contains 13 residues. Germline CDR1 reads MDHEN; CDR2 reads SYDVKM. The junction had 7 bases not matched to a gene; V was cut back by 5 bases and J by 6 bases. The CDR3 nucleotides read TGTGCCAGCAGTCCCCGCGACAGGGCCGAGCAGTACTTC. Translated, it gives CASSPRDRAEQYF.

The chain couples TRBV6-6 to TRBJ2-3; D ambiguous. V lost 5 bases and J lost 0, with 12 bases in between. Germline V lookup: CDR1 MNHNY, CDR2 SVGAGI (reference sequence). The CDR3 is 15 amino acids. In nucleotides, the CDR3 is TGTGCCAGCAGTACAACTGAGACTAGCACAGATACGCAGTATTTT. Amino acids: CASSTTETSTDTQYF.

The chain links TRBV28 to TRBJ2-7; 7 nucleotides agree with TRBD2. V gave up 4 bases and J gave up 6 bases; unmatched junction bases: 9. From germline, CDR1 is MDHEN and CDR2 SYDVKM. CDR3 size: 14 residues. CDR3: CASSSAGEWVEQYF. The CDR3 DNA follows: TGTGCCAGCAGTTCCGCGGGAGAATGGGTCGAGCAGTACTTC.

CDR3 in DNA: TGTGCCAGCAGTGAAGCGCCGGGACTCCCCGAGCAGTTCTTC. Protein sequence: CASSEAPGLPEQFF. The chain employs TRBV2 and TRBJ2-1, with D perhaps matching TRBD2 (6 bases). The CDR3 loop spans 14 amino acids. Germline assignment: CDR1 SNHLY and CDR2 FYNNEI. Trimming removed 0 bases from V and 10 bases from J, with 13 bases in between.

The chain's CDR3 is CASSAPPRGVNTEAFF. The CDR3 bases are TGTGCCAGCAGTGCCCCCCCAAGGGGAGTGAACACTGAAGCTTTCTTT. V and J are TRBV28 and TRBJ1-1; D is perhaps TRBD1 (5 bases). The CDR3 totals 16 residues. Trimming left V 5 bases short and J 0 bases short, with 16 bases between. Germline CDR1 reads MDHEN; CDR2 reads SYDVKM.

The gene calls are TRBV30 and TRBJ2-5; 14 nucleotides agree with TRBD2. The CDR3 has 14 residues. In germline, CDR1 is GTSNPN, CDR2 SVGIG (reference sequence). After removal of 2 bases from V and 5 bases from J, the junction contained 1 base not matched to a gene. CDR3 DNA sequence: TGTGCCTGGAGTCGGACTAGCGGGGGGGAGACCCAGTACTTC. It encodes CAWSRTSGGETQYF.